One sample yielded the 21 T cell receptor beta chains listed below, sequenced in a study of Tregs in tolerant kidney transplant recipients. Sequenced by immunoSEQ multiplex PCR; TCRdb stores in-frame clones only, minus some. The table lists around 50,000 clones, over 70% of them singletons. Sequencing was done on a sample of CD4+ T cells from blood. The receptor set was obtained from a human donor in good health.

This rearrangement joins TRBV2 to TRBJ2-7; 10 nucleotides agree with TRBD1. Germline lookup yields CDR1 SNHLY and CDR2 FYNNEI. Trimming took 2 bases from V and 6 from J; bases not matched to a gene: 7. There are 15 residues in the CDR3. The chain's CDR3 is CASSEQGQGIGEQYF. CDR3 nucleotides: TGTGCCAGCAGTGAACAGGGACAGGGGATCGGCGAGCAGTACTTC.

The chain has TRBV7-9 and TRBJ2-5; 12 nucleotides align to TRBD2. Germline CDR1 SEHNR, CDR2 FQNEAQ (reference sequence). CDR3 length: 16 amino acids. The trim removed 3 bases at V and 4 bases at J, leaving 6 bases unmatched. CDR3: CASSLASGGASETQYF. The CDR3 coding sequence is TGTGCCAGCAGCTTGGCTAGCGGGGGGGCTTCAGAGACCCAGTACTTC.

The chain is built from TRBV5-1 and TRBJ1-3; possibly TRBD1 for D (6 bases). Germline V gene data show CDR1 as SGHRS and CDR2 as YFSETQ. V was shortened by 1 base and J by 4 bases, with 9 bases between the two germline ends. The CDR3 is made up of 14 amino acids. CDR3 sequence (DNA): TGCGCCAGCAGCTTGTCCGGACAGGGAAACACCATATATTTT. The encoded protein is CASSLSGQGNTIYF.

This clone was seen a single time. This chain uses TRBV2 with TRBJ2-3; TRBD1 matches at 8 bases. The CDR3 consists of 15 residues. V lost 5 bases to trimming and J lost 4 bases; unmatched junction nucleotides: 8. In germline, CDR1 is SNHLY, CDR2 FYNNEI. The CDR3 bases are TGTGCCAGCAGTCAGACAGGGGTGGGGGCAGATACGCAGTATTTT. It is translated as CASSQTGVGADTQYF.

J is TRBJ2-7 and V is TRBV7-3; the D gene is possibly TRBD2 (5 bases). Germline CDR1 is SGHTA and CDR2 is FQGTGA. CDR3 size: 16 residues. V was clipped by 5 bases and J by 5 bases, with 22 bases between them. The CDR3 DNA reads TGTGCCAGCAGCCCGCCGGGGAAATTAACACACGACGAGCAGTACTTC. This encodes CASSPPGKLTHDEQYF.

The chain joins TRBV27 to TRBJ2-3; D is unresolved. Germline assignment: CDR1 MNHEY and CDR2 SMNVEV (reference sequence). CDR3 length equals 15 residues. The ends were cut back, 2 bases at V and 1 base at J, with 10 bases in the middle. CDR3 sequence: CASSLRLFRTDTQYF. CDR3 coding DNA: TGTGCCAGCAGTTTAAGACTGTTTCGCACAGATACGCAGTATTTT.

This chain joins TRBV7-3 and TRBJ2-1, with D possibly matching TRBD2 (6 bases). The germline V gene encodes CDR1 SGHTA and CDR2 FQGTGA. Between the trimmed V and J ends, which lost 4 bases and 13 bases, there was a span of 17 bases. This CDR3 is built from 13 residues. CDR3 residues: CASSSTSGTLQFF. The CDR3 nucleotides read TGTGCCAGCAGCTCCACCTCCGGGACTCTCCAGTTCTTC. Full variable domain (outside the CDR3, taken from reference TRBV7-3 and TRBJ2-1): GAGVSQTPSNKVTEKGKYVELRCDPISGHTALYWYRQSLGQGPEFLIYFQGTGAADDSGLPNDRFFAVRPEGSVSTLKIQRTERGDSAVYLCASSSTSGTLQFFGPGTRLTVL.

This chain connects TRBV5-4 to TRBJ1-2; D possibly corresponds to TRBD1 (5 bases). Trimming removed 2 bases from V and 2 bases from J, with 13 bases in between. Per the germline V gene, CDR1 is SGHNT and CDR2 is YYREEE (reference sequence). The CDR3 covers 15 residues. The CDR3 here is CASSFGPGGNYGYTF. CDR3 bases: TGTGCCAGCAGCTTCGGCCCTGGGGGGAACTATGGCTACACCTTC.

The chain employs TRBV9 and TRBJ2-7; no reliable D call. Germline assignment: CDR1 SGDLS and CDR2 YYNGEE. The CDR3 is 15 amino acids. V was trimmed by 0 bases and J by 3 bases, leaving 13 bases between them. The CDR3 loop reads CASSVEAGSNYEQYF. The CDR3 DNA reads as TGTGCCAGCAGCGTAGAGGCCGGATCAAACTACGAGCAGTACTTC.

V gene TRBV9 combines with J gene TRBJ1-2; 7 positions agree with TRBD1. Germline V gene sequence: CDR1 SGDLS, CDR2 YYNGEE. V was clipped by 5 bases and J by 2 bases; unmatched bases: 9. The length of the CDR3 is 15 residues. In DNA form, the CDR3 reads TGTGCCAGCAGACCGAGGGACAGCATAAACTATGGCTACACCTTC. Its translation: CASRPRDSINYGYTF.

The V and J genes are TRBV6-5 and TRBJ1-2; D not certain. The V gene's germline CDR1 is MNHEY and CDR2 SVGAGI. V lost 5 bases, J lost 2 bases, and 15 bases lay in between. This CDR3 spans 15 amino acids. CDR3 nucleotide sequence: TGTGCCAGCAGTCAAGGACTGGGAGGGAACTATGGCTACACCTTC. Protein sequence: CASSQGLGGNYGYTF.

This sequence joins TRBV6-1 and TRBJ2-1, with TRBD2 matching over 8 bases. The CDR3 runs to 16 residues. Losses at the gene ends were 2 bases for V and 2 bases for J; bases not matched to a gene: 5. Germline assignment: CDR1 MNHNS and CDR2 SASEGT. The CDR3 reads CASSELSGGAYNEQFF. The CDR3 nucleotides are TGTGCCAGCAGTGAATTGAGCGGGGGTGCCTACAATGAGCAGTTCTTC.

This clone was found a few times. This chain links TRBV7-9 with TRBJ2-5, with 8 bases identical to TRBD1. The junction had 8 bases not matched to a gene; V was cut back by 6 bases and J by 5 bases. CDR3 length: 14 amino acids. Germline CDR1 and CDR2: SEHNR and FQNEAQ (reference sequence). CDR3 protein: CASSPQGVVETQYF. The CDR3 bases are TGTGCCAGCAGTCCACAGGGGGTTGTGGAGACCCAGTACTTC.

This chain uses TRBV9 with TRBJ2-7; 10 bases fit TRBD2. The V gene end was trimmed by 0 bases and the J gene end by 5 bases; junction bases not matched to a gene: 5. There are 15 residues in the CDR3. Germline V lookup: CDR1 SGDLS, CDR2 YYNGEE. The DNA for the CDR3 is TGTGCCAGCAGCGTAGCGGGACTAGCGATAGACGAGCAGTACTTC. Protein: CASSVAGLAIDEQYF.

The table lists this clone with a count of one. This chain joins TRBV12-5 and TRBJ2-5, with TRBD2 matching over 8 bases. Per the germline V gene, CDR1 is LGHNT and CDR2 is FRNRAP. The CDR3 is 15 amino acids. Trimming cost V 1 base and J 5 bases; bases outside gene matches: 6. The CDR3 sequence: CASGLATAGEETQYF. CDR3 DNA: TGTGCTAGTGGTTTGGCCACAGCGGGGGAGGAGACCCAGTACTTC.

J is TRBJ1-2 and V is TRBV12-5; a weak D match, TRBD1 (6 bases). Trimming cost V 1 base and J 4 bases, with 19 bases left between them. Germline CDR1 is LGHNT and CDR2 is FRNRAP. There are 17 residues in the CDR3. The CDR3 DNA sequence: TGTGCTAGTGGTTTGGCCACCGTAGGGGGTCGGGGCTATGGCTACACCTTC. Protein: CASGLATVGGRGYGYTF. The entire variable domain, with the rest obtained from reference TRBV12-5 and TRBJ1-2, is as follows: DARVTQTPRHKVTEMGQEVTMRCQPILGHNTVFWYRQTMMQGLELLAYFRNRAPLDDSGMPKDRFSAEMPDATLATLKIQPSEPRDSAVYFCASGLATVGGRGYGYTFGSGTRLTVV.

The chain recombines TRBV27 with TRBJ2-2; D uncertain. The CDR3 is 15 amino acids. V was trimmed by 5 bases and J by 3 bases, leaving 13 bases between them. Per germline, CDR1 MNHEY and CDR2 SMNVEV (reference sequence). CDR3: CASSPLIPDTGELFF. CDR3 nucleotides: TGTGCCAGCAGTCCCCTCATCCCCGACACCGGGGAGCTGTTTTTT.

The chain recombines TRBV9 with TRBJ2-5; possibly TRBD1 for D (6 bases). This CDR3 region has 13 residues. Germline-derived CDR1 and CDR2 are SGDLS and YYNGEE. The ends were cut back, 3 bases at V and 5 bases at J, with 11 bases in the middle. Here the CDR3 DNA reads TGTGCCAGCAGCGGACAGGCCTGGGAGACCCAGTACTTC. Translated, it gives CASSGQAWETQYF. The entire variable domain, with the rest obtained from reference TRBV9 and TRBJ2-5, is as follows: DSGVTQTPKHLITATGQRVTLRCSPRSGDLSVYWYQQSLDQGLQFLIQYYNGEERAKGNILERFSAQQFPDLHSELNLSSLELGDSALYFCASSGQAWETQYFGPGTRLLVL.

This clone was found once. The CDR3 sequence is CASRYTSSGANVLTF. The CDR3 coding sequence is TGTGCCAGTAGGTACACGAGCTCTGGGGCCAACGTCCTGACTTTC. This chain connects TRBV19 to TRBJ2-6, with D unclear. V was shortened by 6 bases and J by 0 bases, with 9 bases between the two germline ends. Germline values: CDR1 LNHDA, CDR2 SQIVND (reference sequence). This CDR3 has 15 amino acids. The variable domain in full, completed from reference TRBV19 and TRBJ2-6, reads DGGITQSPKYLFRKEGQNVTLSCEQNLNHDAMYWYRQDPGQGLRLIYYSQIVNDFQKGDIAEGYSVSREKKESFPLTVTSAQKNPTAFYLCASRYTSSGANVLTFGAGSRLTVL.

This clone was seen a few times. J is TRBJ2-6 and V is TRBV11-1; TRBD1 matches at 8 bases. In germline, CDR1 is SGHAT, CDR2 FQDESV (reference sequence). V trimming: 6 bases; J trimming: 0 bases; junction bases outside the gene matches: 7. There are 17 residues in the CDR3. The CDR3: CASSRTGQSSGANVLTF. The CDR3 nucleotides are TGTGCCAGCAGTAGGACAGGGCAATCCTCTGGGGCCAACGTCCTGACTTTC.

The sample holds a few counts of this clone. The V call is TRBV10-1, the J call TRBJ2-7; D is uncertain. Germline-derived CDR1 and CDR2 are WNHNN and SYGVQD (reference sequence). The CDR3 consists of 11 residues. The V and J ends lost 7 bases and 9 bases respectively, with 13 bases between them. The CDR3 sequence is CASTPKPGQYF. The CDR3 DNA sequence: TGCGCCAGCACCCCAAAACCGGGGCAGTACTTC.